A single sample is the source of the 3 T cell receptor beta chains below, sequenced in a study of blood T cells in healthy people across ages. Alongside a J-beta primer mix, a sample-barcoded 5' primer served in a second PCR lasting 7 to 11 cycles. TCRdb processed the 5' RACE reads anew with MiXCR; each CDR3 protein has one entry. The data contain 650,000 to 1,000,000 distinct CDR3 sequences, 35% to 40% of them singletons. Sample: blood. Receptor source: a man between 18 and 29 years old in good health.

This clonotype was detected a few times. The chain recombines TRBV4-2 with TRBJ1-1; the D gene is possibly TRBD1 (5 bases). The germline CDR1 and CDR2 sequences are LGHNA and YNFKEQ. The CDR3 extends over 15 amino acids. Deletions cut 1 base from V and 2 bases from J, with 11 bases between. Here the CDR3 DNA reads TGTGCCAGCAGCCAAGCGGTGACAGCAAACACTGAAGCTTTCTTT. It is translated as CASSQAVTANTEAFF.

V gene TRBV6-5 combines with J gene TRBJ1-5; 7 positions agree with TRBD1. The CDR3 covers 18 residues. Germline CDR1 is MNHEY and CDR2 is SVGAGI. The V gene end was trimmed by 0 bases and the J gene end by 4 bases; junction bases not matched to a gene: 12. CDR3 residues: CASSYSGVGQGGNQPQHF. CDR3 DNA sequence: TGTGCCAGCAGTTACTCGGGGGTCGGGCAGGGGGGGAATCAGCCCCAGCATTTT.

In its sample, this clonotype was seen a few times. The CDR3 here is CASSRHPGTDTQYF. The CDR3 DNA reads as TGTGCCAGCAGTCGACACCCAGGGACAGATACGCAGTATTTT. V is TRBV9 and J is TRBJ2-3; perhaps TRBD1 as D (5 bases). The CDR3 consists of 14 residues. Germline V gene sequence: CDR1 SGDLS, CDR2 YYNGEE. Trimming cost V 5 bases and J 3 bases, with 13 bases left between them.